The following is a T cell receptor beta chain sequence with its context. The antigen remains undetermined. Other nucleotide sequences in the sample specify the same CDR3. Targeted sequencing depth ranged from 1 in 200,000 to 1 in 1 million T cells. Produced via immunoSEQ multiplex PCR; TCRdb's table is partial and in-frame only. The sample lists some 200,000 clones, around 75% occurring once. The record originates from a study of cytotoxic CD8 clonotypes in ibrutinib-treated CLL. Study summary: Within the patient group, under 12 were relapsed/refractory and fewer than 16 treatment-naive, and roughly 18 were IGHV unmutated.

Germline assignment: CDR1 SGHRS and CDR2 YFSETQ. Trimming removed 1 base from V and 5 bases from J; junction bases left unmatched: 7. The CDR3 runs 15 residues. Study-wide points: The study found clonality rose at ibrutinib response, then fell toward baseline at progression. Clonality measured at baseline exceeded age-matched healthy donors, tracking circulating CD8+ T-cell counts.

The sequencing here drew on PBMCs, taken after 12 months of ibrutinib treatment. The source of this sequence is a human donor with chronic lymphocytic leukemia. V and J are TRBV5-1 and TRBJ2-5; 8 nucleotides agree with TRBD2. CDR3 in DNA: TGCGCCAGCAGCTTGAATGCGGGGGGCTATGAGACCCAGTACTTC. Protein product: CASSLNAGGYETQYF.